These T cell receptor beta chains were read from a single sample in a study of blood T cell repertoires in COVID-19. Generated by immunoSEQ multiplex PCR, the TCRdb table keeps only in-frame clones and is missing some. The sample has more than 150,000 clones; under 90% are singletons. The sample consisted of PBMCs or T cells enriched from blood (not recorded which). These receptors all stem from a woman aged 50 to 65 who had recovered from COVID-19. Each CDR3 is given with its conserved first and last residue. A D gene is named only where the DNA matches it firmly. Clone size is given for some rows only: seen once, a few or many times, or a class if the clone is expanded.

TRBD2 TRBJ2-4 . TRBV3-1/TRBV3-2 TGTGCCAGCAGCCAATTAGCACTAGCGGGGGGGAAAGGCAAAAACATTCAGTACTTC CASSQLALAGGKGKNIQYF
. TRBJ1-2 . TRBV28 TGTGCCAGCAGTAAGGCCGGGACTAACTATGGCTACACCTTC CASSKAGTNYGYTF
. TRBJ1-2 once TRBV28 TGTGCCAGCAGCCAGTCTCGCTACACCTTC CASSQSRYTF
TRBD1 TRBJ2-7 . TRBV27 TGTGCCAGCAGTTTAAGGGACAGATACGAGCAGTACTTC CASSLRDRYEQYF
TRBD2 TRBJ2-5 . TRBV28 TGTGCCAGCAGTTTAGGTGGCGGGGGAGGATCCCTAACTCACTTC CASSLGGGGGSLTHF
. TRBJ2-1 few TRBV25-1 TGTGCCAGCCACTCCCAGGGTCTTGAGCAGTTCTTC CASHSQGLEQFF
TRBD1 TRBJ1-2 . TRBV27 TGTGCCAGCAGGAAGCAGGGGGGAGGCTACACCTTC CASRKQGGGYTF
TRBD2 TRBJ2-1 . TRBV7-2 TGTGCCAGCAGCTTCAAACTAGCGGGAAGCGGTGAGCAGTTCTTC CASSFKLAGSGEQFF
. TRBJ1-1 once TRBV6-4 . CASRGDDFGRGTEAFF
TRBD2 TRBJ2-1 few TRBV28 TGTGCCAGCAGTCGACTAGCGGGAGTTGGCAATGAGCAGTTCTTC CASSRLAGVGNEQFF
. TRBJ2-7 . TRBV5-4 TGTGCTACAAGCTTGGCAATAGCTCCCTACGAGCAGTACTTC CATSLAIAPYEQYF
TRBD2 TRBJ2-7 . TRBV7-9 TGTGCCAGCAGCTTCTGGACTAGCGGGTCCTACGAGCAGTACTTC CASSFWTSGSYEQYF
. TRBJ1-2 . TRBV28 TGTGCCATCTCCCCCGGAGTCACCCGCCTGTACTATGGCTACACCTTC CAISPGVTRLYYGYTF
TRBD2 TRBJ2-1 . TRBV7-8 TGTGCCAGCAGCTTATACCCTCCCAGCGGGAGTCGGGATGAGCAGTTCTTC CASSLYPPSGSRDEQFF
. TRBJ1-4 few TRBV11-3 TGTGCCAGCAGCTTTCCGGGACAAGGTGAAAAACTGTTTTTT CASSFPGQGEKLFF
. TRBJ1-1 . TRBV28 TGTGCCAGCAGGTCGTCCGTGAACACTGAAGCTTTCTTT CASRSSVNTEAFF
. TRBJ1-1 . TRBV2 TGTGCCAGCAGTGAACGGCGGGGTAGTGAAGCTTTCTTT CASSERRGSEAFF
. TRBJ1-1 . TRBV24-1 TGTGCCACCATCCGGGACACTGAAGCTTTCTTT CATIRDTEAFF
. TRBJ1-5 . TRBV5-6 TGTGCCAGCAGCCTACGCCGGGAAAATCAGCCCCAGCATTTT CASSLRRENQPQHF
TRBD2 TRBJ2-7 . TRBV19 TGTGCCAGTAGTAGAACTAGCGGGAGCGCTCGCTCCTACGAGCAGTACTTC CASSRTSGSARSYEQYF
. TRBJ1-5 . TRBV29-1 TGCAGCGTTGGGATAGGACGGGAGCAGCCCCAGCATTTT CSVGIGREQPQHF
. TRBJ1-2 . TRBV4-3 TGCGCCAGCAGCCAGGAAAACCAACAGGGAAGCTATGGCTACACCTTC CASSQENQQGSYGYTF
. TRBJ1-2 . TRBV28 TGTGCCAGCGGTCGCCCAGGGGAGGGAGCGGCCTATGGCTACACCTTC CASGRPGEGAAYGYTF
TRBD2 TRBJ2-1 . TRBV7-3 TGTGCCAGCAGCCACGGGACTAGTTCCAATGAGCAGTTCTTC CASSHGTSSNEQFF